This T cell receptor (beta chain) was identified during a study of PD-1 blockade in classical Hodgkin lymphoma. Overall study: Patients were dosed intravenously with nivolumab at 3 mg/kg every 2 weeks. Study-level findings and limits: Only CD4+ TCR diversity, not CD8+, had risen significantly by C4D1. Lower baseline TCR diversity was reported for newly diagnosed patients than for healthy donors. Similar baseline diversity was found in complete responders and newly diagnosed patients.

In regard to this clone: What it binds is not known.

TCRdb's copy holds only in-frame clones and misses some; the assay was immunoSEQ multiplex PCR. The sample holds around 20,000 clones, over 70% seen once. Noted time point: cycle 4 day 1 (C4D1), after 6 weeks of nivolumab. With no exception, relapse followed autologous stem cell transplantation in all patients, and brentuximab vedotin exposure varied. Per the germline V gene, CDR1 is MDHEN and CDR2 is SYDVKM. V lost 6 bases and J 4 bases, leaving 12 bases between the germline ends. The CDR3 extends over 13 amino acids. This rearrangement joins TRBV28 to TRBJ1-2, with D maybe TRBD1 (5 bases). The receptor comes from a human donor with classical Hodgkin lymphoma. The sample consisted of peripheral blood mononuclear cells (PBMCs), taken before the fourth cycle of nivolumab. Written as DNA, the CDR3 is TGTGCCAGCAGAACCCGACAGATCTATGGCTACACCTTC. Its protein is CASRTRQIYGYTF.